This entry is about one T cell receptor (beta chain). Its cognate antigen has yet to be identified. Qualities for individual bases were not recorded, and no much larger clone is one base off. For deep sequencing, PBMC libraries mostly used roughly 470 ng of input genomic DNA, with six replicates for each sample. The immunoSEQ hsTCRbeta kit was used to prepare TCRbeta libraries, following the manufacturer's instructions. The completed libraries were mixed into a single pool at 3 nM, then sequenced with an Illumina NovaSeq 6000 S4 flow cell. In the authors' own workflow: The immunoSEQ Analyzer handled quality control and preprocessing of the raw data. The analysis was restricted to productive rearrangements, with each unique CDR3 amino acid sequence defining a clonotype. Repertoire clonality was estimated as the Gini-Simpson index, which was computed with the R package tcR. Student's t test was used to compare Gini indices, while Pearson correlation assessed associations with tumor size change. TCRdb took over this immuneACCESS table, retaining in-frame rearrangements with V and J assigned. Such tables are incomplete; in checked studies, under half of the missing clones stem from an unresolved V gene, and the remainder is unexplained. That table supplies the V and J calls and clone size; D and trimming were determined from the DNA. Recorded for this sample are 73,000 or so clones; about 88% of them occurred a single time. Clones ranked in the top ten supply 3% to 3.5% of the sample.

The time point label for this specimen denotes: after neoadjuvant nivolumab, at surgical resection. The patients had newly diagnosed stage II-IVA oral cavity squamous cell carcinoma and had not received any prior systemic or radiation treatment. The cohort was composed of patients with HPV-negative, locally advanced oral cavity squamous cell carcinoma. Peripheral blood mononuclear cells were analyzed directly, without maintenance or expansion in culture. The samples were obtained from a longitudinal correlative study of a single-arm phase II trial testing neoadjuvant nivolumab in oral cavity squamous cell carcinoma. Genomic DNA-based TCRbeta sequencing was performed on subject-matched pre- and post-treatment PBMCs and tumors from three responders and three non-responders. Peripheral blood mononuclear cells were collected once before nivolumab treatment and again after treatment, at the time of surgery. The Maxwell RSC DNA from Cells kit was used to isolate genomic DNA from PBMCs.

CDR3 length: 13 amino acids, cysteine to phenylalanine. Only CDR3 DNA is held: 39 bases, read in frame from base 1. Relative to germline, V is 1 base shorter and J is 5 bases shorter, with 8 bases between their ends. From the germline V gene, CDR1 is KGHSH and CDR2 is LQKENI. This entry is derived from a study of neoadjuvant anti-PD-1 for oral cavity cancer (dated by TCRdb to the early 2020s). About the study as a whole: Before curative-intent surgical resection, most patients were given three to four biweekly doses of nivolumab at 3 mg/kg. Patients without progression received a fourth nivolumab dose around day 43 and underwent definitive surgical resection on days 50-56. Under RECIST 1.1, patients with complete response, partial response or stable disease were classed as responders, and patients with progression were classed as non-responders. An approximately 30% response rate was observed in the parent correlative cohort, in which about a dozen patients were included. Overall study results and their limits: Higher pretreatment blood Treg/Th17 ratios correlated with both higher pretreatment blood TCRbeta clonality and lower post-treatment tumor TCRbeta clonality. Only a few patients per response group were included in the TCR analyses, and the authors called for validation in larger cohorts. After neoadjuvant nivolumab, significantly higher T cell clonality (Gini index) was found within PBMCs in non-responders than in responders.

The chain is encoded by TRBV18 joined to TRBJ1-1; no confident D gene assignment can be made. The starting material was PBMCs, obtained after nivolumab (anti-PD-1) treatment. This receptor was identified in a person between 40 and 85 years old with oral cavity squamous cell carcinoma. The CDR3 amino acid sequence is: CASSPQRETEAFF. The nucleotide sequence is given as TGTGCCAGCTCACCACAAAGAGAAACTGAAGCTTTCTTT.